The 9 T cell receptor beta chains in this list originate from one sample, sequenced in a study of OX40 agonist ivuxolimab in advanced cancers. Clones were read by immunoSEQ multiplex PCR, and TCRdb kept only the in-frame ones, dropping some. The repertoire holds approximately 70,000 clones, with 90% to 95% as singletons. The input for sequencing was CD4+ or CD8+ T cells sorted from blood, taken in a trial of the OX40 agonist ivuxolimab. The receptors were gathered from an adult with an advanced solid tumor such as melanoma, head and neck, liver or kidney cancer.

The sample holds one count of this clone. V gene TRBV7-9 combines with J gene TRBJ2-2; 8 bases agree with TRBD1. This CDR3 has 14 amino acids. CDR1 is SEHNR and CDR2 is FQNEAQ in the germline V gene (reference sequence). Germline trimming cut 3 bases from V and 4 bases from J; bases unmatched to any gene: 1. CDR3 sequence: CASSFTGGTGELFF. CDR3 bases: TGTGCCAGCAGCTTCACAGGGGGCACCGGGGAGCTGTTTTTT.

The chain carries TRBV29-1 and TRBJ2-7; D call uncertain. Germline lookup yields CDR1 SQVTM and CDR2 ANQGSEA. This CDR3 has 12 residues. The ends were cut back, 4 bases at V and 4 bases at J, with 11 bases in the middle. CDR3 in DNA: TGCAGCGTTGTGGCAGCCCAATACGAGCAGTACTTC. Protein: CSVVAAQYEQYF.

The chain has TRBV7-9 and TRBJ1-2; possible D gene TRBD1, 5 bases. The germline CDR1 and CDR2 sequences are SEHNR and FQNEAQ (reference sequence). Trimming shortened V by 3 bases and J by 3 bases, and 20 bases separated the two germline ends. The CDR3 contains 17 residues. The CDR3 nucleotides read TGTGCCAGCAGCTTCGGTTCGACAGAGGATTTTTACTATGGCTACACCTTC. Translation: CASSFGSTEDFYYGYTF.

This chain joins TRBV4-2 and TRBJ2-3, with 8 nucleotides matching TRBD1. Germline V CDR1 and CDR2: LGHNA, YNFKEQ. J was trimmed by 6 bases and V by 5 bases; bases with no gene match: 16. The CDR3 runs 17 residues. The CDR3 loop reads CASSVQFGQGQTDTQYF. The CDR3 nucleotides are TGTGCCAGCAGCGTACAATTTGGACAGGGACAAACGGATACGCAGTATTTT.

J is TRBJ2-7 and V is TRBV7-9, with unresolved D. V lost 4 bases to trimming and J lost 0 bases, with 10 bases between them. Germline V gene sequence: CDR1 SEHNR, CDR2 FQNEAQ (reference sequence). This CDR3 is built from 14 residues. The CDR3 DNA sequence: TGTGCCAGCAGCTCCGGACGGAGCTCCTACGAGCAGTACTTC. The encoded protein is CASSSGRSSYEQYF.

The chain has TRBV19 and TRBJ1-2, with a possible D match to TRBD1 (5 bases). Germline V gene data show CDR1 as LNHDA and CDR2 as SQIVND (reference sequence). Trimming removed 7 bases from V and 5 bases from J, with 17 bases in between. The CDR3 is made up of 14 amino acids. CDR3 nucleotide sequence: TGTGCCAGTACCTACTCTGGGACCTTTTATGGCTACACCTTC. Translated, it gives CASTYSGTFYGYTF.

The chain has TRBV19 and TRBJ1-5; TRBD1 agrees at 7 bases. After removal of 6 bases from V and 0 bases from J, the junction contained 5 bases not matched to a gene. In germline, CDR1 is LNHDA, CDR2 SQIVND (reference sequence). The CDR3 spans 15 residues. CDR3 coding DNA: TGTGCCAGTAGATCTACAGGGGATAGCAATCAGCCCCAGCATTTT. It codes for CASRSTGDSNQPQHF.

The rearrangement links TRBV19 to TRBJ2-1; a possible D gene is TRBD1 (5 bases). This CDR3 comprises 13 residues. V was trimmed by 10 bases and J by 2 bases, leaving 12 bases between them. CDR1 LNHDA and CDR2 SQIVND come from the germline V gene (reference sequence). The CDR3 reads CAIDRGPYNEQFF. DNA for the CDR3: TGTGCCATCGACAGAGGCCCCTACAATGAGCAGTTCTTC.

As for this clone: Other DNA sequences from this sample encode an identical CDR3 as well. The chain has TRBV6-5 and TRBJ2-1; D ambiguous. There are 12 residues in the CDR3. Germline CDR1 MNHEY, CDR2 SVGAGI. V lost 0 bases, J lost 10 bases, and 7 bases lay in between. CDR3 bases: TGTGCCAGCAGTTACTCGAATCACGAGCAGTTCTTC. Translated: CASSYSNHEQFF.